This TCR beta chain derives from a study of cytomegalovirus exposure and HLA in healthy donors. In germline, CDR1 is MDHEN, CDR2 SYDVKM. The CDR3 spans 16 residues. V dropped 1 base and J dropped 8 bases, with 17 bases sitting between them. The PCR was carried out with 60 Vbeta primers and 13 Jbeta primers. Sequencing used immunoSEQ multiplex PCR; TCRdb keeps in-frame clones, though not all of them. Among 95,000 to 150,000 clones listed, 65% to 85% were seen once. The rearrangement links TRBV28 to TRBJ1-4, with D possibly TRBD1 on 6 matching bases. Sequenced input: PBMCs. This receptor was taken from a woman between 40 and 55 years old in good health and CMV-seropositive. The CDR3, as DNA: TGTGCCAGCAGTTTATTTAACACAGGGCGTCTGGAAAAACTGTTTTTT. As protein: CASSLFNTGRLEKLFF.